The 21 T cell receptor beta chains listed next were all sequenced from one sample in a study of shared clonotypes between healthy human individuals. TCRdb's copy holds only in-frame clones and misses some; the assay was immunoSEQ multiplex PCR. Of a few million clones in the sample, just over 90% were seen once. Sequenced sample: naive CD4+ T cells sorted from blood. Subset here: CD45RA+ positively selected. These receptors came from a man younger than 35 in good health.

The V and J genes are TRBV6-5 and TRBJ2-5; TRBD2 matches at 7 bases. Germline lookup yields CDR1 MNHEY and CDR2 SVGAGI. Trimming took 2 bases from V and 5 from J; bases not matched to a gene: 8. There are 15 residues in the CDR3. The CDR3 loop is CASSYLRGVGETQYF. DNA of the CDR3: TGTGCCAGCAGTTACCTCCGGGGGGTCGGTGAGACCCAGTACTTC.

The V call is TRBV11-2, the J call TRBJ2-5, with D hard to call. This CDR3 is built from 16 residues. V was clipped by 5 bases and J by 1 base, with 17 bases between them. Germline V gene lookup returns CDR1 SGHAT and CDR2 FQNNGV. The CDR3 loop is CASSVGIKGSQETQYF. The CDR3 DNA follows: TGTGCCAGCAGCGTTGGAATAAAGGGATCCCAAGAGACCCAGTACTTC.

V is TRBV5-1 and J is TRBJ1-6; no firm D call. Germline assignment: CDR1 SGHRS and CDR2 YFSETQ. The CDR3 is 15 amino acids. V gave up 0 bases and J gave up 7 bases, with 11 bases separating them. CDR3 region: CASSLVSTFNSPLHF. For the CDR3, the DNA is TGCGCCAGCAGCTTGGTCAGCACCTTCAATTCACCCCTCCACTTT.

This clone appeared once. The chain links TRBV20-1 to TRBJ2-7, with 7 bases lining up with TRBD2. CDR3 size: 11 residues. Losses at the gene ends were 6 bases for V and 4 bases for J; bases not matched to a gene: 3. The germline CDR1 and CDR2 sequences are DFQATT and SNEGSKA (reference sequence). The CDR3 DNA reads as TGCAGTGCCCTAGCGGAGTACGAGCAGTACTTC. It specifies CSALAEYEQYF.

The chain combines TRBV5-1 with TRBJ1-2; 8 nucleotides align to TRBD1. V lost 2 bases to trimming and J lost 1 base; unmatched junction nucleotides: 7. Germline lookup yields CDR1 SGHRS and CDR2 YFSETQ. The CDR3 spans 16 residues. This CDR3 reads CASSFLAGGGNYGYTF. CDR3 nucleotides: TGCGCCAGCAGCTTTTTGGCAGGGGGCGGTAACTATGGCTACACCTTC.

V usage is TRBV19 and J usage is TRBJ1-2, with unresolved D. Looked up from germline, CDR1 is LNHDA and CDR2 is SQIVND (reference sequence). Trimming took 4 bases from V and 2 from J, leaving 5 bases between them. The CDR3 is made up of 12 amino acids. The CDR3 nucleotides are TGTGCCAGTAGTAGGGCGAACTATGGCTACACCTTC. Protein sequence: CASSRANYGYTF.

Comments on this clone: At the DNA level, this CDR3 is encoded by other sequences in the same sample as well. CDR3 nucleotides: TGCGCCAGCAGCCACAGGACTAGCGGGAGTACCTACGAGCAGTACTTC. Amino acids: CASSHRTSGSTYEQYF. The V gene is TRBV4-3, the J gene TRBJ2-7; 13 bases are a match to TRBD2. The CDR3 is 16 residues long. Germline V gene data show CDR1 as LGHNA and CDR2 as YSLEER. J gave up 2 bases and V 3 bases, and 4 bases lay outside the gene matches.

CDR3 residues: CASSFRGELFF. The CDR3 nucleotides are TGTGCCAGTAGTTTCCGAGGGGAGCTGTTTTTT. The J gene is TRBJ2-2, the V gene TRBV19, with no clear D. Trimming pared 5 bases from V and 8 bases from J, leaving 6 bases between. Per the germline V gene, CDR1 is LNHDA and CDR2 is SQIVND (reference sequence). CDR3 length: 11 residues. The whole variable domain, remainder taken from reference TRBV19 and TRBJ2-2, is DGGITQSPKYLFRKEGQNVTLSCEQNLNHDAMYWYRQDPGQGLRLIYYSQIVNDFQKGDIAEGYSVSREKKESFPLTVTSAQKNPTAFYLCASSFRGELFFGEGSRLTVL.

This clone was counted once. V and J are TRBV15 and TRBJ2-1; 13 bases are shared with TRBD2. CDR3 length: 15 residues. Germline-derived CDR1 and CDR2 are LNHNV and YYDKDF (reference sequence). Trimming took 8 bases from V and 7 from J; bases not matched to a gene: 8. The CDR3 here is CATALAGGPRNEQFF. The CDR3 DNA reads TGTGCCACCGCACTAGCGGGAGGGCCAAGGAATGAGCAGTTCTTC.

This clone came up once. The chain employs TRBV4-1 and TRBJ2-5; 7 bases match TRBD2. J lost 1 base, V lost 0 bases, and 11 bases had no gene match. CDR3 length equals 18 residues. From germline, CDR1 is MGHRA and CDR2 YSYEKL. CDR3 bases: TGCGCCAGCAGCCAAGACCTGACCCCCGGGACTACCCAAGAGACCCAGTACTTC. Translating gives CASSQDLTPGTTQETQYF.

V usage is TRBV6-6 and J usage is TRBJ1-5, with D perhaps TRBD1 (5 bases). The germline gives CDR1 MNHNY, CDR2 SVGAGI (reference sequence). The CDR3 length is 15 residues. V lost 8 bases to trimming and J lost 3 bases, with 17 bases between them. The CDR3 loop is CASSHGGFDNQPQHF. The CDR3 nucleotides are TGTGCCAGCTCGCACGGGGGGTTCGACAATCAGCCCCAGCATTTT.

The chain employs TRBV10-3 and TRBJ2-3; TRBD2 matches 12 bases. This CDR3 has 15 amino acids. Germline CDR1 and CDR2: ENHRY and SYGVKD. J lost 4 bases, V lost 5 bases, and 4 bases had no gene match. The CDR3 here is CAISKTSGGADTQYF. CDR3 sequence (DNA): TGTGCCATCAGTAAGACTAGCGGGGGAGCAGATACGCAGTATTTT.

The chain joins TRBV6-5 to TRBJ2-1, with 14 bases lining up with TRBD2. Germline CDR1 MNHEY, CDR2 SVGAGI. The V gene end was trimmed by 7 bases and the J gene end by 15 bases; junction bases not matched to a gene: 14. The CDR3 sequence is 15 residues long. The CDR3 is CASTGTSGGLPQWFF. The CDR3 DNA sequence: TGTGCCAGCACCGGGACTAGCGGGGGTTTACCCCAGTGGTTCTTC.

This sequence joins TRBV5-6 and TRBJ1-5; tentative D call: TRBD1 (6 bases). V lost 4 bases, J lost 0 bases, and 8 bases lay in between. Germline assignment: CDR1 SGHDT and CDR2 YYEEEE. This CDR3 is 14 amino acids long. DNA for the CDR3: TGTGCCAGCAGCCTGGACAGTAGCAATCAGCCCCAGCATTTT. The encoded protein is CASSLDSSNQPQHF.

In the case of this clone: Germline is not matched at one junction end, which may reflect a read error. The V and J genes are TRBV7-2 and TRBJ1-6; D is uncertain. There are 13 residues in the CDR3. The V gene's germline CDR1 is SGHTA and CDR2 FQGNSA. CDR3 in DNA: TGTGCCAGCAGCTTAGTGGGGTGGTCACCCTTCCACTTT. Protein sequence: CASSLVGWSPFHF.

In nucleotides, the CDR3 is TGTGCCAGCAGTTTCCTCCTAGGAGCTGGCTACACCTTC. It yields the protein CASSFLLGAGYTF. The genes are TRBV27 and TRBJ1-2; D is ambiguous. CDR1 MNHEY and CDR2 SMNVEV come from the germline V gene (reference sequence). Trimming removed 3 bases from V and 7 bases from J, with 12 bases in between. CDR3 length: 13 amino acids.

A remark on this clone: Sequence at one end of the junction differs from germline and may be a read error. The rearrangement uses TRBV5-1 and TRBJ2-5; 14 bases line up with TRBD2. CDR3 length: 17 residues. Looked up from germline, CDR1 is SGHRS and CDR2 is YFSETQ. The CDR3 reads CASSSEPGLAGVETQYF. The CDR3 DNA is TGCGCCAGCAGCTCGGAACCGGGACTAGCGGGAGTAGAGACACAGTACTTC.

The chain links TRBV28 to TRBJ2-7; 9 bases match TRBD1. The CDR3 consists of 13 residues. The ends lost 9 bases at V and 3 bases at J; junction bases unmatched: 6. Germline V gene lookup returns CDR1 MDHEN and CDR2 SYDVKM. CDR3 amino acids: CASTTGGGYEQYF. Written as DNA, the CDR3 is TGTGCCAGTACGACAGGGGGAGGCTACGAGCAGTACTTC.

This clone showed up just once. The J gene is TRBJ2-2, the V gene TRBV19; no definite D call. This CDR3 has 12 residues. Looked up from germline, CDR1 is LNHDA and CDR2 is SQIVND (reference sequence). V was shortened by 3 bases and J by 7 bases, with 6 bases between the two germline ends. The CDR3 reads CASSIWDGELFF. The CDR3 DNA reads TGTGCCAGTAGTATCTGGGACGGGGAGCTGTTTTTT. The full variable domain, its missing parts supplied by reference TRBV19 and TRBJ2-2, is DGGITQSPKYLFRKEGQNVTLSCEQNLNHDAMYWYRQDPGQGLRLIYYSQIVNDFQKGDIAEGYSVSREKKESFPLTVTSAQKNPTAFYLCASSIWDGELFFGEGSRLTVL.

This chain links TRBV11-3 with TRBJ2-5; 7 bases map to TRBD1. The DNA end favors TRBJ2-7, so the J call may be wrong. Per the germline V gene, CDR1 is SGHNT and CDR2 is YENEEA. The CDR3 has 16 amino acids. CDR3 DNA: TGTGCCAGCAGCTTAGGACCCCGGGCAGGGGGTTACGAGCAGTACTTC. Its protein product is CASSLGPRAGGYEQYF.

This clone was detected only a few times. Additional DNA sequences in this sample encode the identical CDR3. The CDR3: CASSPNSNQPQHF. The CDR3, as DNA: TGTGCCAGCTCACCGAATAGCAATCAGCCCCAGCATTTT. This chain links TRBV18 with TRBJ1-5, with D uncertain. From germline, CDR1 is KGHSH and CDR2 LQKENI. The V and J ends lost 3 bases and 0 bases respectively, with 3 bases between them. This CDR3 is built from 13 residues.